This is a list of T cell receptor beta chains from one sample in a study of type 1 regulatory T cells. TCRdb ran MiXCR on the reads and lists one entry per CDR3 protein. The sample lists around 65,000 distinct CDR3 sequences, 49% occurring once. No antigen has been identified for these receptors. The material sequenced was cultured non-Tr1 T cells, either the whole culture or a sorted T cell fraction (not recorded which). The receptors originated from a human donor in good health. The CDR3 runs from the conserved cysteine through the conserved F or W. The D gene is left open where the match is weak. Clone size is not always given. Where it is, it says once, few, many or a class for expanded clones.

TRBJ1-6,-,-,TRBV20-1,CSARDSNPYNSPLHF,TGCAGTGCTAGAGATTCAAACCCGTATAATTCACCCCTCCACTTT
TRBJ2-5,-,TRBD2,TRBV4-1,CASSPGLAGAQETQYF,TGCGCCAGCAGCCCGGGACTAGCGGGGGCACAAGAGACCCAGTACTTC
TRBJ1-2,few,-,TRBV6-5,CASRPPGSGGYTF,TGTGCCAGCAGGCCTCCCGGGTCAGGTGGCTACACCTTC
TRBJ2-7,-,TRBD1,TRBV7-9,CASSSDRGMGYEQYF,TGTGCCAGCAGCTCGGACAGGGGAATGGGGTACGAGCAGTACTTC
TRBJ2-5,-,TRBD1,TRBV20-1,CSARDIRGGGETQYF,TGCAGTGCTAGAGATATAAGAGGGGGCGGAGAGACCCAGTACTTC
TRBJ2-2,few,-,TRBV30,CAWGGSGTNTGELFF,TGTGCCTGGGGGGGGTCGGGGACGAACACCGGGGAGCTGTTTTTT
TRBJ2-5,-,-,TRBV20-1,CSASRSWETQYF,TGCAGTGCTAGCCGGTCGTGGGAGACCCAGTACTTC
TRBJ2-5,-,-,TRBV5-1,CASSTEETQYF,TGCGCCAGCAGCACCGAAGAGACCCAGTACTTC
TRBJ1-1,-,TRBD1,TRBV6-5,CASSYSRQGNTEAFF,TGTGCCAGCAGTTACTCGAGACAGGGGAACACTGAAGCTTTCTTT
TRBJ2-3,-,-,TRBV7-2,CASSTSDTQYF,TGTGCCAGCAGCACATCGGATACGCAGTATTTT
TRBJ2-3,-,-,TRBV7-2,CASSFRGPESTDTQYF,TGTGCCAGCAGCTTTCGGGGCCCAGAGAGCACAGATACGCAGTATTTT
TRBJ2-7,-,-,TRBV7-2,CTSSLFPDKTYEQYF,TGTACCAGCAGCTTATTCCCAGATAAGACCTACGAGCAGTACTTC
TRBJ1-2,many,-,TRBV11-2,CASSLSGLQDYGYTF,TGTGCCAGCAGCTTATCAGGCCTGCAGGACTATGGCTACACCTTC
TRBJ2-7,few,TRBD1,TRBV20-1,CSARGRGRYEQYF,TGCAGTGCTAGGGGCAGGGGGCGATACGAGCAGTACTTC
TRBJ2-1,-,TRBD1,TRBV28,CASSGTGRYNEQFF,TGTGCCAGCAGTGGGACAGGGCGCTACAATGAGCAATTCTTC
TRBJ1-6,-,-,TRBV2,CASSEQGWGSPLHF,TGTGCCAGCAGCGAACAGGGTTGGGGTTCACCCCTCCACTTT
TRBJ1-2,few,TRBD1,TRBV4-3,CASSQVVGQDYGYTF,TGCGCCAGCAGCCAAGTAGTGGGACAGGACTATGGCTACACCTTC
TRBJ2-1,medium-sized,-,TRBV4-3,CASSQDRVHNEQFF,TGCGCCAGCAGCCAAGATCGGGTTCACAATGAGCAGTTCTTC
TRBJ2-2,-,-,TRBV13,CASSAEGLLAGRDTGELFF,TGTGCCAGCAGCGCCGAGGGGTTGCTGGCGGGGCGGGACACCGGGGAGCTGTTTTTT
TRBJ1-4,-,TRBD1,TRBV19,CASGDRAWNEKLFF,TGTGCCAGTGGAGACAGGGCCTGGAATGAAAAACTGTTTTTT
TRBJ1-2,-,-,TRBV20-1,CSSKVGGYGYTF,TGCAGCAGCAAAGTAGGGGGCTATGGCTACACCTTC
TRBJ1-6,once,TRBD1,TRBV2,CASSEEQGAGSPLHF,TGTGCCAGCAGTGAAGAACAGGGGGCGGGTTCACCCCTCCACTTT
TRBJ2-1,once,-,TRBV4-2,CASSQGKGNEQFF,TGTGCCAGCAGCCAAGGTAAAGGGAATGAGCAGTTCTTC
TRBJ2-3,few,TRBD2,TRBV5-1,CASTGTNGDTQYF,TGCGCCAGCACCGGGACTAACGGAGATACGCAGTATTTT